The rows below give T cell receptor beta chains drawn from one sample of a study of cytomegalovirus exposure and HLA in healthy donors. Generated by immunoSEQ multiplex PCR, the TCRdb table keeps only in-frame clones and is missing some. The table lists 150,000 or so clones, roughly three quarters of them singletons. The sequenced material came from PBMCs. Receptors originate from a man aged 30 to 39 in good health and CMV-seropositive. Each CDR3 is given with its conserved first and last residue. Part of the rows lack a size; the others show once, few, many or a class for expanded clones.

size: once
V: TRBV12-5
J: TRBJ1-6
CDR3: CASGLGQGGAPLHF

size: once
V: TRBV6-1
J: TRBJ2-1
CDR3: CATGQGTGAEQFF

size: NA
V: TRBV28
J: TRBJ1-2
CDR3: CASRLRGAQYGYTF

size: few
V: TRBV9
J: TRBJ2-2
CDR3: CATGVRGELFF

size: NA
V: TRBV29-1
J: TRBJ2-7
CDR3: CSVETRAVREQYF

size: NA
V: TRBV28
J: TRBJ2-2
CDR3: CASIISGGTGELFF

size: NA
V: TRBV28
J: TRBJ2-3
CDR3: CASSSPSTDTQYF

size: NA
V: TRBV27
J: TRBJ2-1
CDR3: CASSVLAPGRRIDEQFF

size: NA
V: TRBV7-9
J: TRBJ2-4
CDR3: CASSPEQNILAKNIQYF

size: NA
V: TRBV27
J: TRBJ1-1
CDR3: CASSLNGDQAFF

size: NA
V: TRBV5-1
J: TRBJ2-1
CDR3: CASSPTRLAENYNEQFF

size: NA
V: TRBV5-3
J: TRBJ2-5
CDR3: CARSIGQGKQETQYF

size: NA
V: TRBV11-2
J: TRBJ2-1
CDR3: CASSPRAEGEQFF

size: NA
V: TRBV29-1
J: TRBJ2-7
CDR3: CSVQGAGEQYF

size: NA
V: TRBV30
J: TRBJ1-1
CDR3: CAWSGQGGQAFF

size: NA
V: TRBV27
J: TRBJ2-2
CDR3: CASSENGGELFF

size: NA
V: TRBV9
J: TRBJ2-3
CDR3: CASSVSGNTDTQYF

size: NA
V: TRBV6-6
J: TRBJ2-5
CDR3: CASKLAGGETQYF

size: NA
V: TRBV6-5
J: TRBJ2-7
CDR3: CASRLAGAEQYF

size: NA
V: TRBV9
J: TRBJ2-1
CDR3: CASSVSGSSYNEQFF

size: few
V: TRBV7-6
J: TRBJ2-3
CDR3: CASSLGRRDTQYF

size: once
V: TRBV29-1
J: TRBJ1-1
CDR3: CSVGDRGNTEAFF